This T cell receptor beta chain was identified during a study of spatial heterogeneity in lung cancer (dated by TCRdb to the late 2010s). A note on the overall study: Beta-chain transcripts were consistently detected in greater numbers than alpha-chain transcripts, which likely reflected higher beta-chain transcript abundance. In the raw uncorrected reads, each unique combination of TCR and UMI appeared more than ten times on average. In non-small cell lung cancer, the study quantitatively compared TCR alpha and beta repertoires across several tumor regions, matched nontumor lung, and blood. TCR repertoire features were related to nonsynonymous mutation counts determined by whole-exome sequencing of tumor tissue. At surgery, both alpha and beta chains were TCR-sequenced in around 240 tumor regions, roughly 64 matched nontumor lung samples and around 50 PBMC samples. Broad study findings and their caveats: Additional single-cell paired TCR alpha and beta sequencing was considered necessary to confirm, at a functional level, the hypothesis that regional TCRs recognize regional mutations. Ubiquitous expanded tumor TCRs were detected in blood more often at tumor resection than at routine follow-up.

CDR1 and CDR2, per the germline V gene, are SGHDT and YYEEEE. From its cysteine to its phenylalanine, the CDR3 spans 11 amino acids. The retained sequence is limited to the CDR3, 33 bases, with the frame set at the first base. V and J are truncated by 1 base and 7 bases respectively, leaving an intervening sequence of 3 bases. The library relied on 5' RACE. Data came from a NextSeq 500. To allow correction of PCR and sequencing errors, the TCR library protocol tagged every TCR cDNA molecule with a unique molecular identifier. For the original study's pipeline: Decombinator tools were used for TCR identification, UMI-based error correction and CDR3 extraction. TCRs above a frequency of 2 per 1,000, corresponding to the top 1% of the tumor frequency distribution, were defined as expanded. Renyi diversity was calculated using the R vegan package after each repertoire was subsampled 100 times to 5,000 TCRs. CDR3 similarity networks were built from amino acid triplet string-kernel similarity, connecting CDR3s with pairwise similarity above 0.82. Through fastp at Q25 and MiXCR, TCRdb rebuilt clones from the public reads, retaining in-frame beta chains. Identical CDR3 protein sequences are pooled into one entry, listed with their most common genes and DNA. For this entry, the V and J calls and clone size follow TCRdb and not the study's own pipeline. The sample profile shows tens of thousands of distinct CDR3 sequences; 12% of them were found once. Jointly, the top ten make up approximately 38% of the sample.

Explained via the paper, the time point label denotes: sample taken at primary tumor resection. TCR sequencing used whole RNA extracted from tumor and nontumor lung tissue, or from cryopreserved PBMC samples, without cell sorting. Donors were some 70 patients with early-stage, untreated non-small cell lung cancer from the lung TRACERx cohort. Patients were selected for TCR sequencing only if sufficient RNA was available from at least two tumor regions. This clonotype was recorded a few times. Its antigen target is currently unknown. No qualities accompany the bases; no much larger clone lies one base away.

The chain was built from TRBV5-6 and TRBJ2-1, with the D gene uncertain. This material consisted of PBMCs, taken at surgery. This TCR was recovered from a female donor with early-stage non-small cell lung cancer. The CDR3 sequence is CASSLSNEQFF. The DNA reads TGTGCCAGCAGCTTGTCGAATGAGCAGTTCTTC.